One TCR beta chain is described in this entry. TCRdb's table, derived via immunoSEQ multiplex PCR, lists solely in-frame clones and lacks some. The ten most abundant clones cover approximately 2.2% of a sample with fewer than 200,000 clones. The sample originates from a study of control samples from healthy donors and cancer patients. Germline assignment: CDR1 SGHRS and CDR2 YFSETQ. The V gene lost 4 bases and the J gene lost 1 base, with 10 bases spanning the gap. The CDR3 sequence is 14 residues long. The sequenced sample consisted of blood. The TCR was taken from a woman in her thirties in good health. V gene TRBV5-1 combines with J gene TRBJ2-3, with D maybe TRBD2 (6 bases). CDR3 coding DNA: TGCGCCAGCAGCACGCCGGGGGGCACAGATACGCAGTATTTT. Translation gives CASSTPGGTDTQYF. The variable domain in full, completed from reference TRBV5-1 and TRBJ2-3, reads KAGVTQTPRYLIKTRGQQVTLSCSPISGHRSVSWYQQTPGQGLQFLFEYFSETQRNKGNFPGRFSGRQFSNSRSEMNVSTLELGDSALYLCASSTPGGTDTQYFGPGTRLTVL.